Presented here are 2 T cell receptor beta chains from one specimen sequenced in a study of vaccination effects on CD4 cells after COVID-19 (dated by TCRdb to the early 2020s). Their recognized antigens are unknown. The library was prepared using the immunoSEQ multiplex PCR assay. What TCRdb holds here is the immuneACCESS table cut down to in-frame rearrangements. Part of the clones is not present; checked against another copy, under half of the missing clones reflect an unresolved V gene, and the others are unexplained. The sample table contains approximately 70,000 clones; only one count was recorded for 76% of them. 0.8% to 1% of the sample rests with the top ten. To identify antigen-specific CD4+ T cell clonotypes by their expansion, the ViraFEST assay first stimulated PBMC with viral peptide pools and then applied TCR sequencing. After 10 to 11 days of culture, CD4+ T cells were isolated with the EasySep CD4+ T cell isolation kit. Each participant got two doses of an mRNA SARS-CoV-2 vaccine, either BNT162b2 or mRNA-1273.

The sequences come from CD4+ T cells from PBMCs cultured with HCoV-OC43 spike peptides, collected after COVID-19 vaccination. What this sample's cell subset or site label stands for: HCoV-OC43 spike overlapping peptide pool stimulation. All receptors come from a human donor who received a COVID-19 vaccine.

The chain links TRBV11-3 to TRBJ1-5; D is possibly TRBD1 (6 bases). Trimming removed 1 base from V and 0 bases from J, with 19 bases in between. CDR1 is SGHNT and CDR2 is YENEEA in the germline V gene. This CDR3 spans 19 amino acids. CDR3 region: CASSLVRPLYRVSNQPQHF. As DNA, the CDR3 is TGTGCCAGCAGCTTAGTCCGCCCTCTTTACAGGGTTAGCAATCAGCCCCAGCATTTT.

This chain joins TRBV11-2 and TRBJ2-7; TRBD2 matches at 8 bases. The CDR3 contains 18 residues. Losses at the gene ends were 3 bases for V and 0 bases for J; bases not matched to a gene: 13. Germline values: CDR1 SGHAT, CDR2 FQNNGV. CDR3 bases: TGTGCCAGCAGCTTCCCCTGGGGGGGCGGGGGGTCCTCCTACGAGCAGTACGTC. Its protein is CASSFPWGGGGSSYEQYV.